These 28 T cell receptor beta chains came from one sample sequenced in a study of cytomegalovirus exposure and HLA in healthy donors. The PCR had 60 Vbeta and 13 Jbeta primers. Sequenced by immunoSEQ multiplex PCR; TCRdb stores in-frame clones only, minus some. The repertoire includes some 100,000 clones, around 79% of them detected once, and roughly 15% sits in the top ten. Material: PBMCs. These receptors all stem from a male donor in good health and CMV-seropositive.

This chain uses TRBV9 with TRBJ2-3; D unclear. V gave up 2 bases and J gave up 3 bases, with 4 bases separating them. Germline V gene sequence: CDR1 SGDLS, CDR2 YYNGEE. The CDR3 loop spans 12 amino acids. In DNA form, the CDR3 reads TGTGCCAGCAGCGTCAGGACAGATACGCAGTATTTT. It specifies CASSVRTDTQYF.

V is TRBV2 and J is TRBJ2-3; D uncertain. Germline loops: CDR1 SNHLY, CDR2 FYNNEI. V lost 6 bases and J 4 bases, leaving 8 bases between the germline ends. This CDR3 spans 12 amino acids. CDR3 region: CASSKQSDTQYF. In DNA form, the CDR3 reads TGTGCCAGCAGCAAACAATCAGATACGCAGTATTTT.

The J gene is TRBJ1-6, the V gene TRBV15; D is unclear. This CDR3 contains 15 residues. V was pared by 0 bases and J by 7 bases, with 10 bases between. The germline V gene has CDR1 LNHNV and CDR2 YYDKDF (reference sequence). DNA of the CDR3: TGTGCCACCAGCAGAGACGTGACAAACAATTCACCCCTCCACTTT. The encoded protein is CATSRDVTNNSPLHF.

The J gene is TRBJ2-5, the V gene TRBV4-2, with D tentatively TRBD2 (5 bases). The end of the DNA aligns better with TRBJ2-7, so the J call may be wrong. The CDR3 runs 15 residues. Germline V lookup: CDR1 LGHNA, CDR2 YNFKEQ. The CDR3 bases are TGTGCCAGCAGCCAAGTCGCTAGCAACTCCTACGAGCAGTACTTC. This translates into CASSQVASNSYEQYF.

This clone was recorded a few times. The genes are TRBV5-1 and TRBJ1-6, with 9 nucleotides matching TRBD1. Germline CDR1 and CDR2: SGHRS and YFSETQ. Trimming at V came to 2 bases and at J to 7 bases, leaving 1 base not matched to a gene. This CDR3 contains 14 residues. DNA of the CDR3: TGCGCCAGCAGCTTTGGACAGGGGAATTCACCCCTCCACTTT. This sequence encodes CASSFGQGNSPLHF.

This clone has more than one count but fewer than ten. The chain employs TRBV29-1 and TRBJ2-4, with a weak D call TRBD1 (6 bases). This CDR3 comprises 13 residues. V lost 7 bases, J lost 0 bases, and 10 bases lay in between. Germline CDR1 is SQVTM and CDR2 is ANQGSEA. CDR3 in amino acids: CSGQELAKNIQYF. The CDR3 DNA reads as TGCAGCGGACAGGAATTAGCCAAAAACATTCAGTACTTC.

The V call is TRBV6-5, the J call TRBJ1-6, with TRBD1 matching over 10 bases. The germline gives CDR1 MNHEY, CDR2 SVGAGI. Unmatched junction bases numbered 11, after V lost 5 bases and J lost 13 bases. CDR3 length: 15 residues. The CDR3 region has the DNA TGTGCCAGCAGTGCGACAGGGGGCCGAGGGGGCCCCCTCCACTTT. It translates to CASSATGGRGGPLHF.

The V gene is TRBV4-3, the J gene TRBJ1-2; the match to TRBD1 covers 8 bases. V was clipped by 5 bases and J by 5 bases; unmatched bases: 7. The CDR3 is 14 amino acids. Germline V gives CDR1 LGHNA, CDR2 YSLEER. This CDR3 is CASSRQGWDYGYTF. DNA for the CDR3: TGCGCCAGCAGCAGACAGGGGTGGGATTATGGCTACACCTTC.

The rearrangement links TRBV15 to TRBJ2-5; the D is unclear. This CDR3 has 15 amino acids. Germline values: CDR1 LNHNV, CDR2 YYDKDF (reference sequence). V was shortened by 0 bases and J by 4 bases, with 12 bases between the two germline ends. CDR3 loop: CATSRDARERETQYF. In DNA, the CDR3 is TGTGCCACCAGCAGAGATGCTAGAGAAAGAGAGACCCAGTACTTC.

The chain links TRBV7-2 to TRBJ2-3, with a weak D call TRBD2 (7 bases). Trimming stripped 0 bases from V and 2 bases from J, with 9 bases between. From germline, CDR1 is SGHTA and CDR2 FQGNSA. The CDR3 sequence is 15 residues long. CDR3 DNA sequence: TGTGCCAGCAGCTTAGCGGGGGGGCCCACAGATACGCAGTATTTT. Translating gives CASSLAGGPTDTQYF.

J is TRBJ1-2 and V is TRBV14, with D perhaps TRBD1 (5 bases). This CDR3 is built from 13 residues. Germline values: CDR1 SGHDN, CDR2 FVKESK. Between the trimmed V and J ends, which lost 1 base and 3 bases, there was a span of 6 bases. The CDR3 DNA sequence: TGTGCCAGCAGCCAAGCCAGGGACTATGGCTACACCTTC. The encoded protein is CASSQARDYGYTF.

The CDR3 reads CASSYPRQGAYEQYF. CDR3 in DNA: TGTGCCAGCAGTTACCCGAGACAGGGGGCCTACGAGCAGTACTTC. V gene TRBV6-5 combines with J gene TRBJ2-7; 9 bases align to TRBD1. The CDR3 consists of 15 residues. The V gene's germline CDR1 is MNHEY and CDR2 SVGAGI. J was trimmed by 2 bases and V by 2 bases; bases with no gene match: 4.

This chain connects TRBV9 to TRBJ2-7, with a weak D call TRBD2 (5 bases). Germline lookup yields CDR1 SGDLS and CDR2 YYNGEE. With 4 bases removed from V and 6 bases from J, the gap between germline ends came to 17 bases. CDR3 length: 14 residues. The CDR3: CASSPTPGLLEQYF. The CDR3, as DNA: TGTGCCAGCAGCCCCACGCCCGGACTTCTCGAGCAGTACTTC.

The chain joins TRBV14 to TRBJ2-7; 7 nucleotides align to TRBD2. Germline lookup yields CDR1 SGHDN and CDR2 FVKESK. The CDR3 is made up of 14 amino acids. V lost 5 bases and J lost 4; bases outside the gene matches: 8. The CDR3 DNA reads TGTGCCAGCAGCTTGGGGGGGGGAATTTACGAGCAGTACTTC. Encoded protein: CASSLGGGIYEQYF.

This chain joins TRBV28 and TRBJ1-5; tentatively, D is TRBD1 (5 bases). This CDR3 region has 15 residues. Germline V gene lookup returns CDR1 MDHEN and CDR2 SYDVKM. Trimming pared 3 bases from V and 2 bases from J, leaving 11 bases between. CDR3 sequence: CASSLVAGGNQPQHF. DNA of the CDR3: TGTGCCAGCAGTTTGGTAGCGGGGGGCAATCAGCCCCAGCATTTT.

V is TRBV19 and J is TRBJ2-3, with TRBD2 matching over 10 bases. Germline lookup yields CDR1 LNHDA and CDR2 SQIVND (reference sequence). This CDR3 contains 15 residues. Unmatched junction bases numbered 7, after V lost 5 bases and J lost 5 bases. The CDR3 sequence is CASSPPSGGRDTQYF. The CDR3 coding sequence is TGTGCCAGTAGTCCCCCTAGCGGGGGACGAGATACGCAGTATTTT.

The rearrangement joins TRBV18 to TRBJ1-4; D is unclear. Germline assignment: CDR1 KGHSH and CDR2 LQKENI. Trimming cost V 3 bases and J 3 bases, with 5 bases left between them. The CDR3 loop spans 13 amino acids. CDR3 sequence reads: CASSPLANEKLFF. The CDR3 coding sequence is TGTGCCAGCTCACCGCTAGCTAATGAAAAACTGTTTTTT.

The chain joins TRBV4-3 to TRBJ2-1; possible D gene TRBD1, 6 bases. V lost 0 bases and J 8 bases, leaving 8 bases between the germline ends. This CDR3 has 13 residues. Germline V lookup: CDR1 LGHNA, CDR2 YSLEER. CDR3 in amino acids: CASSQERGYEQFF. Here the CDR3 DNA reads TGCGCCAGCAGCCAAGAAAGGGGGTATGAGCAGTTCTTC.

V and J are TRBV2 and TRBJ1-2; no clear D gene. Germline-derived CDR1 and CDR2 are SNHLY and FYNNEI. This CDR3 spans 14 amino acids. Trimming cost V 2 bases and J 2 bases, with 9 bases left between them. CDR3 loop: CASSEYIGNYGYTF. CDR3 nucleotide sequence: TGTGCCAGCAGTGAATATATCGGGAACTATGGCTACACCTTC.

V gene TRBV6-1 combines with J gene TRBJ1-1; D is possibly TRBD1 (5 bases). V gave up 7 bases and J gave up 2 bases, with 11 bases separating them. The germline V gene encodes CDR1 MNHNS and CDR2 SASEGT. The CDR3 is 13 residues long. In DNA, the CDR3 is TGTGCCAGCACCCTCGACAGAAACACTGAAGCTTTCTTT. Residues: CASTLDRNTEAFF.

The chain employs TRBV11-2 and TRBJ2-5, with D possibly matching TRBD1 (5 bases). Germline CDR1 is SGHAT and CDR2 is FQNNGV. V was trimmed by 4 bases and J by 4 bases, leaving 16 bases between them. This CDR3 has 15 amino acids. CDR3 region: CASSSGQGARETQYF. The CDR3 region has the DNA TGTGCCAGCAGCTCAGGGCAGGGTGCGCGAGAGACCCAGTACTTC.

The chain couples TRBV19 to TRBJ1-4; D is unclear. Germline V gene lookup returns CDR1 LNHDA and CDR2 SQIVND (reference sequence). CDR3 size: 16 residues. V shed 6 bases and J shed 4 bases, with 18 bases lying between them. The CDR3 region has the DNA TGTGCCAGTAGGGGTCGGATGGGCCAGGATAATGAAAAACTGTTTTTT. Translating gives CASRGRMGQDNEKLFF.

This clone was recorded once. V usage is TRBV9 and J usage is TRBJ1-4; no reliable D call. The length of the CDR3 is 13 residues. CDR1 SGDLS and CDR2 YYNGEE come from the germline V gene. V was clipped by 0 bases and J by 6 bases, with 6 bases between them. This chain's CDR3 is CASSVANHEKLFF. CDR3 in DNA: TGTGCCAGCAGCGTAGCTAATCATGAAAAACTGTTTTTT.

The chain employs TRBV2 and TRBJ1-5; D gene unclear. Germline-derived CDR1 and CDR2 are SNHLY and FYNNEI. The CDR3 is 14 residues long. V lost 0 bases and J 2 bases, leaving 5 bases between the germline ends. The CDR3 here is CASSEAGGNQPQHF. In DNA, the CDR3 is TGTGCCAGCAGTGAAGCCGGGGGCAATCAGCCCCAGCATTTT.

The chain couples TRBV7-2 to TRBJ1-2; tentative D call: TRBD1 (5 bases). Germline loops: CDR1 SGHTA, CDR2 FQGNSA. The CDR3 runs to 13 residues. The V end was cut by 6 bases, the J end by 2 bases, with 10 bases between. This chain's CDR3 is CASSYDRNYGYTF. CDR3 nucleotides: TGTGCCAGCAGTTACGACAGAAACTATGGCTACACCTTC. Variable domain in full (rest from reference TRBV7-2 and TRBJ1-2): GAGVSQSPSNKVTEKGKDVELRCDPISGHTALYWYRQSLGQGLEFLIYFQGNSAPDKSGLPSDRFSAERTGGSVSTLTIQRTQQEDSAVYLCASSYDRNYGYTFGSGTRLTVV.

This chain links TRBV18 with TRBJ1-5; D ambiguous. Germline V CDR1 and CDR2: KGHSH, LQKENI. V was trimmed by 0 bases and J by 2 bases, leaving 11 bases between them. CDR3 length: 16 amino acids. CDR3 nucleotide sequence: TGTGCCAGCTCACCACCGCGGGGAGAGGGCAATCAGCCCCAGCATTTT. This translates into CASSPPRGEGNQPQHF. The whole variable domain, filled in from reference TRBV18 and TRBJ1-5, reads NAGVMQNPRHLVRRRGQEARLRCSPMKGHSHVYWYRQLPEEGLKFMVYLQKENIIDESGMPKERFSAEFPKEGPSILRIQQVVRGDSAAYFCASSPPRGEGNQPQHFGDGTRLSIL.

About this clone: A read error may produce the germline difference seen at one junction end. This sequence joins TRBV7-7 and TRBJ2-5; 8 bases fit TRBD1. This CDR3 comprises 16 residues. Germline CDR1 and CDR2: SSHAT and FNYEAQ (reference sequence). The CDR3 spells CASSLSGGQGEETQYF. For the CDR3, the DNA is TGTGCTAGCAGCTTATCTGGAGGACAGGGTGAAGAGACCCAGTACTTC. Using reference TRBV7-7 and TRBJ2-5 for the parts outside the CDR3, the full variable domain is GAGVSQSPRYKVTKRGQDVTLRCDPISSHATLYWYQQALGQGPEFLTYFNYEAQPDKSGLPSDRFSAERPEGSISTLTIQRTEQRDSAMYRCASSLSGGQGEETQYFGPGTRLLVL.

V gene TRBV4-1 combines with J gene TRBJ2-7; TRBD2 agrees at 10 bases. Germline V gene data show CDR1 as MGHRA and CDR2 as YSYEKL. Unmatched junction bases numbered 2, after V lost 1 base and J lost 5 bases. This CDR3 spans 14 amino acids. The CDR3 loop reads CASSQGLAGHEQYF. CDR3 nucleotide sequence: TGCGCCAGCAGCCAAGGACTAGCGGGTCACGAGCAGTACTTC.